The 24 T cell receptor beta chains listed next were all sequenced from one sample in a study of T cell clusters in autoimmune cytopenias. TRB amplification used approximately 270 ng of peripheral blood genomic DNA. One tube held mixed TRB-A and TRB-B primer pools for touch-down PCR. TCRdb reanalyzed the multiplex PCR reads, giving one entry per CDR3 protein sequence and no DNA. The specimen's table records about 6,100 distinct CDR3 sequences. This sample was shared with a second study, whose subject was T cell repertoires in aging, cancer and after chemotherapy.

Sequencing was done on a sample of peripheral blood. All receptors derive from a human donor in good health.

By frequency, this clonotype registers medium-sized (0.01 to 0.1%). The J gene is TRBJ1-2, the V gene TRBV27; TCRdb's assignment of TRBD1 cannot be checked, as there is no DNA. Germline CDR1 is MNHEY and CDR2 is SMNVEV (reference sequence). This CDR3 has 13 residues. The CDR3 protein is CASSWGQAYGYTF.

The chain combines TRBV7-9 with TRBJ1-4. CDR1 is SEHNR and CDR2 is FQNEAQ in the germline V gene (reference sequence). The CDR3 runs 15 residues. This CDR3 reads CASSARTARNEKLFF.

V gene TRBV7-6 combines with J gene TRBJ1-1; TCRdb selects TRBD1, and the lack of DNA leaves this call unchecked. Germline-derived CDR1 and CDR2 are SGHVS and FNYEAQ. CDR3 length equals 15 residues. The CDR3 sequence: CASSLNTGGDTEAFF.

This chain connects TRBV20-1 to TRBJ2-5; the D call of TRBD2 rests on TCRdb alone, since no DNA is present to check it. Per the germline V gene, CDR1 is DFQATT and CDR2 is SNEGSKA (reference sequence). The length of the CDR3 is 15 residues. CDR3 amino acids: CSARVAGGPQETQYF.

By frequency, this clonotype registers medium-sized. This rearrangement joins TRBV19 to TRBJ2-3; TCRdb's assignment of TRBD2 cannot be checked, as there is no DNA. Germline-derived CDR1 and CDR2 are LNHDA and SQIVND (reference sequence). The CDR3 covers 16 residues. The CDR3 here is CASRTLAGGSTDTQYF. Full variable domain (outside the CDR3, taken from reference TRBV19 and TRBJ2-3): DGGITQSPKYLFRKEGQNVTLSCEQNLNHDAMYWYRQDPGQGLRLIYYSQIVNDFQKGDIAEGYSVSREKKESFPLTVTSAQKNPTAFYLCASRTLAGGSTDTQYFGPGTRLTVL.

Measured by frequency, this clonotype is medium-sized. The chain employs TRBV19 and TRBJ1-2; as DNA is missing, the TRBD1 call by TCRdb cannot be tested. The germline V gene has CDR1 LNHDA and CDR2 SQIVND (reference sequence). CDR3 length: 14 amino acids. CDR3 amino acids: CASSNRGRSYGYTF.

Measured by frequency, this clonotype is medium-sized. This rearrangement joins TRBV5-6 to TRBJ1-2; there is no DNA to check the TCRdb D call of TRBD1. There are 14 residues in the CDR3. CDR1 is SGHDT and CDR2 is YYEEEE in the germline V gene. The CDR3 sequence is CASSLVGTYYGYTF.

The chain links TRBV19 to TRBJ2-1; TCRdb's D call of TRBD2 is untestable without DNA. Germline loops: CDR1 LNHDA, CDR2 SQIVND (reference sequence). The CDR3 covers 17 residues. CDR3 sequence reads: CASSISFGSSGGYEQFF.

This clonotype is classed as medium-sized by frequency. The genes are TRBV6-5 and TRBJ2-3; TCRdb returns TRBD2, unconfirmable since there is no DNA. Germline CDR1 reads MNHEY; CDR2 reads SVGAGI. The CDR3 extends over 15 amino acids. CDR3 amino acids: CASTQTSGRPDTQYF.

J is TRBJ2-3 and V is TRBV20-1; TCRdb lists TRBD2, though no DNA is available to test this call. There are 16 residues in the CDR3. Germline loops: CDR1 DFQATT, CDR2 SNEGSKA (reference sequence). The CDR3: CSAIHGLAGETDTQYF.

By frequency, this clonotype registers medium-sized. The chain links TRBV6-5 to TRBJ1-1. The CDR3 runs 13 residues. Germline assignment: CDR1 MNHEY and CDR2 SVGAGI. The chain's CDR3 is CASSQVLNTEAFF.

This chain connects TRBV5-1 to TRBJ2-1; TCRdb's assignment of TRBD2 cannot be checked, as there is no DNA. The CDR3 length is 18 residues. Germline V gene data show CDR1 as SGHRS and CDR2 as YFSETQ. The CDR3 sequence: CASSPLGGQLAGANEQFF. Drawing the rest from reference TRBV5-1 and TRBJ2-1, the complete variable domain is KAGVTQTPRYLIKTRGQQVTLSCSPISGHRSVSWYQQTPGQGLQFLFEYFSETQRNKGNFPGRFSGRQFSNSRSEMNVSTLELGDSALYLCASSPLGGQLAGANEQFFGPGTRLTVL.

V is TRBV20-1 and J is TRBJ1-6; the TCRdb D gene call, TRBD1, has no DNA to confirm it. Germline assignment: CDR1 DFQATT and CDR2 SNEGSKA (reference sequence). This CDR3 contains 12 residues. The CDR3 reads CSAISGSSPLHF.

This chain connects TRBV12-3 or TRBV12-4 to TRBJ2-7; TCRdb's D gene call, TRBD2, goes unchecked for lack of DNA. CDR3 length: 15 residues. CDR3 protein: CASTSGTTNYYEQYF.

This clonotype shows up as medium-sized (0.01 to 0.1%) by frequency. This chain links TRBV5-5 with TRBJ2-7; there is no DNA to check the TCRdb D call of TRBD1. The germline V gene encodes CDR1 SGHKS and CDR2 YYEKEE (reference sequence). The CDR3 contains 15 residues. CDR3 sequence reads: CASSWPGQGVLEQYF.

The chain recombines TRBV5-1 with TRBJ2-7. Germline values: CDR1 SGHRS, CDR2 YFSETQ. The length of the CDR3 is 15 residues. The CDR3 spells CASSSATLSSYEQYF. Together with reference TRBV5-1 and TRBJ2-7, the CDR3 gives the full variable domain: KAGVTQTPRYLIKTRGQQVTLSCSPISGHRSVSWYQQTPGQGLQFLFEYFSETQRNKGNFPGRFSGRQFSNSRSEMNVSTLELGDSALYLCASSSATLSSYEQYFGPGTRLTVT.

This chain links TRBV5-1 with TRBJ2-1. The CDR3 runs 12 residues. Looked up from germline, CDR1 is SGHRS and CDR2 is YFSETQ. The CDR3 reads CASSFDYNEQFF.

By frequency, this clonotype is medium-sized (0.01 to 0.1%). This chain links TRBV19 with TRBJ2-2. This CDR3 is built from 14 residues. Germline-derived CDR1 and CDR2 are LNHDA and SQIVND (reference sequence). This CDR3 reads CASRLLSNTGELFF.

Considering frequency, this clonotype is medium-sized. The CDR3 spells CASSQTEIHEQYF. The chain carries TRBV19 and TRBJ2-7. In germline, CDR1 is LNHDA, CDR2 SQIVND (reference sequence). The CDR3 extends over 13 amino acids.

This chain connects TRBV7-9 to TRBJ2-5. The CDR3 spans 15 residues. CDR1 is SEHNR and CDR2 is FQNEAQ in the germline V gene (reference sequence). The chain's CDR3 is CASSLGQGSQETQYF.

This sequence joins TRBV12-3 or TRBV12-4 and TRBJ1-5. The CDR3 sequence is 14 residues long. The CDR3 is CASSLDDSNQPQHF.

The chain carries TRBV12-3 or TRBV12-4 and TRBJ1-2; the TCRdb D gene call, TRBD1, has no DNA to confirm it. This CDR3 is built from 13 residues. CDR3 loop: CASSSTGRLGYTF.

This clonotype registers medium-sized by frequency. V gene TRBV27 combines with J gene TRBJ2-2; there is no DNA to check the TCRdb D call of TRBD1. The CDR3 totals 16 residues. Germline assignment: CDR1 MNHEY and CDR2 SMNVEV (reference sequence). This CDR3 is CASRQTDRLNTGELFF.

This clonotype is identified as medium-sized (0.01 to 0.1%) from frequency. The chain uses TRBV19 and TRBJ1-1; there is no DNA to check the TCRdb D call of TRBD1. The CDR3 is made up of 14 amino acids. The germline V gene encodes CDR1 LNHDA and CDR2 SQIVND (reference sequence). The CDR3 protein is CASSIWGQGTEAFF.